The rows below give T cell receptor beta chains drawn from one sample of a study of cytomegalovirus exposure and HLA in healthy donors. Only in-frame clones appear in the TCRdb table, and some are missing; sequencing was by immunoSEQ multiplex PCR. This sample carries about 120,000 clones, roughly three fifths of them seen once, and the ten largest clones take about 9.1%. The sample was PBMCs. Source of these receptors: a man between 35 and 55 years old in good health and CMV-seropositive. Both conserved end residues are part of each CDR3. Fields, in order: clone size, V gene, J gene, D gene, CDR3 protein, CDR3 DNA. A D gene is named only where the DNA matches it firmly. Clone size appears in some rows only: once, few, many, or a class for an expanded clone.

.,TRBV9,TRBJ2-2,.,CASSVVARSTGELFF,TGTGCCAGCAGCGTAGTCGCTCGTAGCACCGGGGAGCTGTTTTTT
.,TRBV28,TRBJ2-5,.,CASRPGGGTETQYF,TGTGCCAGCAGGCCCGGCGGGGGCACAGAGACCCAGTACTTC
.,TRBV5-6,TRBJ2-2,TRBD2,CASSLSLAGGYTGELFF,TGTGCCAGCAGCCTCAGTCTAGCGGGGGGATACACCGGGGAGCTGTTTTTT
.,TRBV28,TRBJ2-2,TRBD2,CASGLAGGTGELFF,TGTGCCAGTGGACTAGCGGGGGGGACCGGGGAGCTGTTTTTT
.,TRBV5-1,TRBJ2-3,TRBD2,CASSLGVTSGLGTDTQYF,TGCGCCAGCAGCTTGGGTGTTACTAGCGGGTTAGGAACAGATACGCAGTATTTT
.,TRBV2,TRBJ2-5,.,CASSWGGETQYF,TGTGCCAGCAGTTGGGGAGGCGAGACCCAGTACTTC
.,TRBV4-1,TRBJ2-2,TRBD2,CASSQEGAGGPTGELFF,TGCGCCAGCAGCCAAGAGGGGGCGGGGGGGCCTACCGGGGAGCTGTTTTTT
.,TRBV7-4,TRBJ1-4,TRBD1,CASSPDRRVAKLFF,TGTGCCAGCAGCCCGGACAGGCGAGTTGCAAAACTGTTTTTT
once,TRBV10-3,TRBJ2-5,.,CAISPGQETQYF,TGTGCCATCAGCCCGGGCCAAGAGACCCAGTACTTC
.,TRBV2,TRBJ2-5,.,CASNLGSVMLTQYF,TGTGCCAGCAACCTGGGCTCGGTCATGTTGACCCAGTACTTC
.,TRBV5-4,TRBJ2-7,TRBD2,CASSLNSQREYEQYF,TGTGCCAGCAGCTTGAACTCCCAGCGGGAATACGAGCAGTACTTC
once,TRBV7-8,TRBJ1-1,.,CASSLSGNWNTEAFF,TGTGCCAGCAGCTTATCCGGGAACTGGAACACTGAAGCTTTCTTT
.,TRBV6-5,TRBJ2-1,.,CASSYVQGPYNEQFF,TGTGCCAGCAGTTACGTCCAGGGGCCTTACAATGAGCAGTTCTTC
.,TRBV29-1,TRBJ1-5,.,CSVSGGYGQPQHF,TGCAGCGTATCGGGAGGGTACGGCCAGCCCCAGCATTTT
.,TRBV6-6,TRBJ2-7,TRBD2,CASSYAPSGAYEQYF,TGTGCCAGCAGTTACGCCCCTAGCGGAGCCTACGAGCAGTACTTC
.,TRBV5-1,TRBJ2-7,.,CASSSMSREQYF,TGCGCCAGCAGCTCGATGTCCCGGGAGCAGTACTTC
.,TRBV7-9,TRBJ2-7,.,CASSLALLRDSSYEQYF,TGTGCCAGCAGCTTGGCCCTCCTCAGGGACTCATCCTACGAGCAGTACTTC